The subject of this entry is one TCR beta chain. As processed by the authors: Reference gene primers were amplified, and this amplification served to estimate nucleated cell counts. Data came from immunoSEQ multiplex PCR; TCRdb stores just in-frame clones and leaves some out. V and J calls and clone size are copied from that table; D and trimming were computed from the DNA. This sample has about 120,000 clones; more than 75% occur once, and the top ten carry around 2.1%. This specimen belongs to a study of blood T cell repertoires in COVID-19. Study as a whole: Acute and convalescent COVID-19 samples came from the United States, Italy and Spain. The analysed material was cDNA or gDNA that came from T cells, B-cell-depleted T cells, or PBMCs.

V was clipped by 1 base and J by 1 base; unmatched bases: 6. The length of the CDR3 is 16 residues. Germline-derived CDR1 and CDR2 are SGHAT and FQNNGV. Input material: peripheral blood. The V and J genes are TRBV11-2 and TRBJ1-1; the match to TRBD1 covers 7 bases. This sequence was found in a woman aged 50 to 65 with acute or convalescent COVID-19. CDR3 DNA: TGTGCCAGCAGCTTAGTAGGGGGACAGCCGAACACTGAAGCTTTCTTT. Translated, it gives CASSLVGGQPNTEAFF. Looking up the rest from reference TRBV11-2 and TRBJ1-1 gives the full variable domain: EAGVAQSPRYKIIEKRQSVAFWCNPISGHATLYWYQQILGQGPKLLIQFQNNGVVDDSQLPKDRFSAERLKGVDSTLKIQPAKLEDSAVYLCASSLVGGQPNTEAFFGQGTRLTVV.